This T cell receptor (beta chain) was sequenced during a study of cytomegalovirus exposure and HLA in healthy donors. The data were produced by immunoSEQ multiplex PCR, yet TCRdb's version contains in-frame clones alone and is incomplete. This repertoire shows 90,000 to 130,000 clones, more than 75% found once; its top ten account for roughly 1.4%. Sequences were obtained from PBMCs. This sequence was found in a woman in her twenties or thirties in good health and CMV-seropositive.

The CDR3 loop reads CASSLAGQPIYEQYF. The CDR3 region has the DNA TGTGCCAGCAGCTTGGCGGGACAGCCAATTTACGAGCAGTACTTC. V is TRBV5-5 and J is TRBJ2-7; TRBD1 matches at 7 bases. V lost 0 bases to trimming and J lost 4 bases; unmatched junction nucleotides: 7. The CDR3 totals 15 residues. Germline lookup yields CDR1 SGHKS and CDR2 YYEKEE (reference sequence).